This T cell receptor beta chain was identified during a study of T-cell memory formation after mild COVID-19. Study-wide background: The two donors had largely donor-specific TCR clusters.

Note on this clonotype: Its antigen remains unidentified.

Study-wide results and caveats: Chiefly within CM and EM were the contracting CD4+ clones; CD8+ ones were within EMRA.

The V end lost 0 bases, the J end lost 3 bases, and 5 bases lay between the germline ends. The germline gives CDR1 MNHEY, CDR2 SVGAGI. The CDR3 has 13 amino acids. TCRdb fed the 5' RACE reads into MiXCR, producing one record per CDR3 protein. The sample has some 340,000 distinct CDR3 sequences, over 10% seen once. The chain employs TRBV6-5 and TRBJ1-1, with D unclear. The TCR sequence derives from a man between 18 and 29 years old who had mild COVID-19 (a few samples of this study predate the infection). Cell type and time point are not known. The sample consisted of PBMCs or a T cell subset sorted from them (not recorded which). The CDR3 DNA is TGTGCCAGCAGTTACTCAAGGGACACTGAAGCTTTCTTT. Translation: CASSYSRDTEAFF.